This T cell receptor (beta chain) was identified in a study of blood T cells in healthy people across ages. The CDR3 covers 15 residues. The V gene end was trimmed by 4 bases and the J gene end by 0 bases; junction bases not matched to a gene: 6. Germline CDR1 SEHNR, CDR2 FQNEAQ (reference sequence). Primed by a sample-barcoded 5' primer and a J-beta primer mix, a second PCR proceeded for 7 to 11 cycles. TCRdb recomputed calls from the 5' RACE reads with MiXCR, one row per CDR3 protein. The profile covers almost 550,000 distinct CDR3 sequences, with 24% appearing a single time and around 10% taken by the ten largest. This sample also belongs to another study, concerning T cells of mothers and their children.

The chain employs TRBV7-9 and TRBJ2-7; 7 bases map to TRBD1. Sequencing input: blood. The TCR sequence derives from a boy aged 5 to 17 in good health. The CDR3 region has the DNA TGTGCCAGCAGCTCGGGACAGCAACCCTCCTACGAGCAGTACTTC. Its translation is CASSSGQQPSYEQYF.